The present T cell receptor beta chain was sequenced within a study of blood T cells in healthy people across ages (dated by TCRdb to about 2015). A note on the overall study: In model experiments, roughly one uniquely barcoded TCR beta cDNA molecule per two T cells was captured by template switching. Using deep sequencing normalized with unique cDNA molecular identifiers, the study measured how TCR beta repertoire diversity changes with age. The donors were split into four age groups: young (average 16 years), middle-aged (39), aged (about 56) and long-lived (roughly 77). To avoid experimental bias, donors of different ages were spread randomly across the sequencing lanes. Using the same blood draw, the study looked at two additional independent replicas of 1 million unique cDNA reads for two donors, one aged 18 to 30 and the other aged 80 or older. General study outcomes and caveats: Because donor CMV infection status was unknown, age-related changes in expanded clonotypes were potentially confounded. Estimates of total diversity based on one million sequenced T cells were considered lower bounds and underestimates. As age increased, observed TCR beta diversity per million T cells dropped in a roughly linear way, and a significant reduction was already evident by age 40. A strong correlation was found between observed TCR beta diversity and the percentage of naive T cells measured by flow cytometry. Compared with the aged group, the long-lived group had more naive CD4+ T cells, fewer expanded clones and increased TCR diversity, a pattern suggesting age selection. Bulk unsorted PBMC profiling prevented conclusive comparison of naive and antigen-experienced compartments.

Systemically healthy Caucasian individuals from Russia, some 40 in total and aged about 6 to 90 years, were included as donors. Each donor gave approximately 9.3 milliliters of peripheral blood, collected into EDTA-treated Vacutainer tubes. Ficoll-Paque density-gradient centrifugation was used to isolate PBMCs, with at least 7 million obtained per sample. Trizol reagent was used to extract total RNA from the PBMCs, yielding at least 6 micrograms per sample. For every donor, flow cytometry on a PBMC aliquot measured the percentage of naive CD45RAhigh/CD27high T cells. Concerning this clonotype itself: Its recognized antigen is unknown. It has no much larger one-base neighbor in the sample; base qualities were not kept.

The library was prepared using 5' RACE. Sequenced using an Illumina HiSeq 2500. A second PCR of about 7 to 12 cycles was performed with a sample-barcoded 5' primer and a J-beta primer mix. A unique molecular identifier was introduced onto each TCR beta cDNA molecule by a template-switch 5' adaptor carrying 12 random nucleotides. At least 3 million CDR3-containing paired-end reads were obtained from each sample. All of the RNA was converted into first-strand cDNA using the Mint cDNA synthesis kit, with a TRBC-specific oligonucleotide serving as the primer. Following uracil-DNA glycosylase treatment, a first 18-cycle PCR with universal primers M1SS and BC2_uni_R was performed on all cDNA. The paper's data handling went like this. For normalization, 1 million high-quality reads were randomly selected from each sample, with every read carrying a distinct molecular identifier. Reads with shared molecular identifiers were discarded instead of being binned into consensus sequences. MiTCR, with a Q25 quality threshold and the strictest error-elimination algorithm, was used for CDR3 identification, clonotype clustering and error correction. Lower-bound total TCR beta diversity was estimated with a nonparametric unseen species model using Euler transformation. TCRdb handled the public reads itself, with Q25 trimming in fastp and clone calling in MiXCR, and kept productive beta chains. Identical CDR3 proteins give one entry, which carries the most common genes and DNA. The V and J calls here are based on TCRdb, not the publication. Present in this sample are roughly 730,000 distinct CDR3 sequences, around three fifths of which were seen just once. The ten largest make up roughly 26% of the sample.

From its cysteine to its phenylalanine, the CDR3 spans 15 amino acids. The retained sequence is limited to the CDR3, 45 bases, with the frame set at the first base. V is pruned by 2 bases and J by 3 bases, leaving 4 bases of the junction without a gene match. CDR1 and CDR2 were assigned from the germline V gene as SGHTA and FQGTGA. Material for sequencing was blood. The V gene is TRBV7-3 and the J gene is TRBJ2-1; 7 of the junction bases match TRBD1. This receptor was taken from a man aged 35-49 years in good health. The DNA sequence reads TGTGCCAGCAGCTTATTCGGGACAGACTACAATGAGCAGTTCTTC. This translates into CASSLFGTDYNEQFF. The full variable domain, with segments outside the CDR3 supplied by the reference TRBV7-3 and TRBJ2-1 proteins, appears as GAGVSQTPSNKVTEKGKYVELRCDPISGHTALYWYRQSLGQGPEFLIYFQGTGAADDSGLPNDRFFAVRPEGSVSTLKIQRTERGDSAVYLCASSLFGTDYNEQFFGPGTRLTVL.